This T cell receptor beta chain was obtained from a study of cytomegalovirus exposure and HLA in healthy donors. This clone came up a few times. Its antigen is not known. Use of 60 Vbeta and 13 Jbeta primers characterized the PCR. Profiling relied on immunoSEQ multiplex PCR, and the TCRdb table lists in-frame clones only, not all of them. Here the sample spans 150,000 to 200,000 clones, just under 80% being singletons. Study observations and caveats: Association with HLA alleles at 0.05 false discovery rate was found for 15,000 to 20,000 TCR beta sequences in a later analysis. In a later analysis, the majority of CMV-associated beta chains seemingly showed HLA restriction.

Trimming left V 4 bases short and J 1 base short, with 9 bases between. CDR1 and CDR2 from the germline V gene are MGHDK and SYGVNS. This CDR3 is 14 amino acids long. The sequence came from a woman under 40 in good health and CMV-seropositive. The rearrangement links TRBV25-1 to TRBJ2-3, with D maybe TRBD2 (5 bases). Sequencing was carried out using PBMCs. CDR3 in amino acids: CASSARGGTDTQYF. The DNA of the CDR3 is TGTGCCAGCAGTGCTCGGGGAGGCACAGATACGCAGTATTTT.